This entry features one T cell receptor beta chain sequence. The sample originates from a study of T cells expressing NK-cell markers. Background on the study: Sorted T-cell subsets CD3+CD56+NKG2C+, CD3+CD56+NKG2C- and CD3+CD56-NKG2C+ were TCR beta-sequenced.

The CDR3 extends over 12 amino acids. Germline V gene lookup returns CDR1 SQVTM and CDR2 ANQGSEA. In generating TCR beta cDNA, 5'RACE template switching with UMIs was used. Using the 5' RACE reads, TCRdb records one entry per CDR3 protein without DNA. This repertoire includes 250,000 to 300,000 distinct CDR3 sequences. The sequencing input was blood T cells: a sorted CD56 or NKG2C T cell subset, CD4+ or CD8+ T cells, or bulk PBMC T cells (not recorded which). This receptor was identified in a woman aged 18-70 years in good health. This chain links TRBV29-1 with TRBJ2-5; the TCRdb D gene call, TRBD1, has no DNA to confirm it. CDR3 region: CSARVARETQYF.